These T cell receptor beta chains were read from a single sample in a study of a mutant IDH1 vaccine in newly diagnosed glioma. Produced via immunoSEQ multiplex PCR; TCRdb's table is partial and in-frame only. The profile covers some 71,000 clones, with about 88% appearing a single time and about 2% taken by the ten largest. These receptors' targets are unknown. The sequences come from PBMCs, collected from a glioma patient whose treatment included an IDH1 peptide vaccine. The receptors here all came from a man aged 30 to 45 with glioma. CDR3s include the opening cysteine and the closing phenylalanine or tryptophan. The D gene is left open where the match is weak. The size entry is marked missing in some rows and otherwise reads once, few, many or a size class.

V gene	J gene	D gene	clone size	CDR3 DNA	CDR3 protein
TRBV5-4	TRBJ2-2	.	.	TGTGCCAGCAGCTTGGTCGGGGCCACCGGGGAGCTGTTTTTT	CASSLVGATGELFF
TRBV5-4	TRBJ2-7	.	once	TGTGCCAGCAGCTTTAACGACGGTTACGAGCAGTACTTC	CASSFNDGYEQYF
TRBV5-8	TRBJ1-1	.	.	TGTGCCAGCAGCTTGTACCCCCTGGGAGCTTTCTTT	CASSLYPLGAFF
TRBV27	TRBJ1-3	.	.	TGTGCCAGCAGACCAGGGACAAGCTCTGGAAACACCATATATTTT	CASRPGTSSGNTIYF
TRBV29-1	TRBJ1-2	.	.	TGCAGCGTTGGAGGACACAATTATGGCTACACCTTC	CSVGGHNYGYTF
TRBV7-9	TRBJ1-4	.	.	TGTGCCACCCTGAAGGGGAGGAAACTGTTTTTT	CATLKGRKLFF
TRBV7-9	TRBJ2-3	.	.	TGTGCCAGCAGCTTAATGAGGGGCCAGGGTGAAGATACGCAGTATTTT	CASSLMRGQGEDTQYF
TRBV7-9	TRBJ2-7	TRBD1	.	TGTGCCAGCAGCTCCGATGGTGGACAGGGGAAGTACGACGAGCAGTACTTC	CASSSDGGQGKYDEQYF
TRBV19	TRBJ1-4	.	.	TGTGCCAGTAGTAACCGCCCAGGGAGGCATAGTGAAAAACTGTTTTTT	CASSNRPGRHSEKLFF
TRBV16	TRBJ1-2	.	.	TGTGCCAGCAGTTCTGGGGACCGGACCGACTATGGCTACACCTTC	CASSSGDRTDYGYTF
TRBV19	TRBJ2-5	TRBD1	.	TGTGCCAGTACCCAAAACAGGGGCTTGGAGACCCAGTACTTC	CASTQNRGLETQYF
TRBV2	TRBJ1-1	.	.	TGTGCCAGCCTATTTTCTGCAGGGAACACTGAAGCTTTCTTT	CASLFSAGNTEAFF
TRBV29-1	TRBJ2-1	TRBD1	.	TGCAGCGGGAACCGGGACAGGGTGAATGAGCAGTTCTTC	CSGNRDRVNEQFF
TRBV19	TRBJ2-1	.	.	TGTGCCAGTAGGATGGGACACCTCAATTTTAATGAGCAGTTCTTC	CASRMGHLNFNEQFF
TRBV9	TRBJ1-4	.	.	TGTGCCAGCAGCCCAATTTCGGGGGTCGGTGAAAAACTGTTTTTT	CASSPISGVGEKLFF
TRBV7-8	TRBJ2-7	.	once	TGTGCCAGCAGCTTAGGTAGGGGACCCTACGAGCAGTACTTC	CASSLGRGPYEQYF
TRBV7-6	TRBJ2-3	.	.	TGTGCCAGCAGCTTAGAGGGGTCCTATACGCAGTATTTT	CASSLEGSYTQYF
TRBV21-1	TRBJ1-3	.	.	TGTGCCAGCAGCAGAGGTGGAAACACCATATATTTT	CASSRGGNTIYF
TRBV30	TRBJ1-3	TRBD1	.	TGTGCCTGGAGTCCAGCTGGCAGGGGGAACACCATATATTTT	CAWSPAGRGNTIYF
TRBV28	TRBJ1-2	.	.	TGTGCCAGCAGTTTAAACCCGCAGGGGTCTCCCTATGGCTACACCTTC	CASSLNPQGSPYGYTF
TRBV6-5	TRBJ2-1	TRBD2	.	TGTGCCAGCAGTTACGCTAGCGGGAGCTACAATGAGCAGTTCTTC	CASSYASGSYNEQFF
TRBV29-1	TRBJ2-1	.	few	TGCAGCGTTGAAGACGGAATCCACAATGAGCAGTTCTTC	CSVEDGIHNEQFF
TRBV28	TRBJ1-2	.	.	TGTGCCAGCAGTTTATTCGTCGATCCTGGCTACACCTTC	CASSLFVDPGYTF
TRBV5-4	TRBJ2-7	.	.	TGTGCCAGCAGCCGTCCCGTTGGCGGCTCCTACGAGCAGTACTTC	CASSRPVGGSYEQYF
TRBV6-4	TRBJ2-3	TRBD2	.	TGTGCCAGCAGTGAGAATAGCGGGGGGGCAGATACGCAGTATTTT	CASSENSGGADTQYF
TRBV10-3	TRBJ2-7	.	.	TGTGCCATCAGAGGAAACTATCCACCCTACGAGCAGTACTTC	CAIRGNYPPYEQYF
TRBV30	TRBJ1-3	.	.	TGTGCCTGGAGTGTAGCTAGGGGAAACACCATATATTTT	CAWSVARGNTIYF
TRBV5-4	TRBJ2-6	.	.	TGTGCCAGCAGGCTCCGGGACCCGGCGCGGGGGGCCAACGTCCTGACTTTC	CASRLRDPARGANVLTF
TRBV2	TRBJ1-2	.	.	TGTGCCAGCAGCTTTGACGGGGGTAGTGGCTACACCTTC	CASSFDGGSGYTF
TRBV27	TRBJ2-3	TRBD2	.	TGTGCCAGCAGCAGTTTAGCGGGGGCCCCCACAGATACGCAGTATTTT	CASSSLAGAPTDTQYF
TRBV5-1	TRBJ2-1	TRBD2	once	TGCGCCAGCAGCTTGGGTAGCGGGAGGAGCGATGAGCAGTTCTTC	CASSLGSGRSDEQFF
TRBV4-2	TRBJ2-1	.	.	TGTGCCAGCAGCCATGCCCGACTTGGTAGCTCCTACAATGAGCAGTTCTTC	CASSHARLGSSYNEQFF
TRBV5-4	TRBJ1-1	.	.	TGTGCCAGCAGCTCCCGTGGGGGGGCCCCTGAAGCTTTCTTT	CASSSRGGAPEAFF
TRBV11-2	TRBJ1-1	.	.	TGTGCCAGCAGCTTAGACCTGGGACGGACGAACACTGAAGCTTTCTTT	CASSLDLGRTNTEAFF
TRBV27	TRBJ2-3	.	.	TGTGCCAGCAGTTTCCTGTGGGGTGCGGCAGATACGCAGTATTTT	CASSFLWGAADTQYF
TRBV28	TRBJ1-5	.	few	TGTGCCAGCAGTCTCCCCGGGATGGGTTACAATCAAGCCCAGCATTTT	CASSLPGMGYNQAQHF
TRBV6-4	TRBJ2-2	TRBD2	few	TGTGCCAGCAGTGAACTAGCGGGGGACACCGGGGAGCTGTTTTTT	CASSELAGDTGELFF
TRBV4-2	TRBJ1-1	.	.	TGTGCCAGCAGCCAGGCAGGGTTGAACACTGAAGCTTTCTTT	CASSQAGLNTEAFF
TRBV18	TRBJ1-1	.	.	TGTGCCAGCTCACCACGCAGGGAAACGAACACTGAAGCTTTCTTT	CASSPRRETNTEAFF
TRBV5-1	TRBJ2-4	TRBD1	.	TGCGCCAGCAGCGACGGGACAGAAATAAACATTCAGTACTTC	CASSDGTEINIQYF